This record covers a single T cell receptor beta chain. Its specificity is unknown. This record belongs to a study of CD8 T cells in ankylosing spondylitis. Study results and limitations: Ankylosing spondylitis blood appeared to be characterized by a TCR beta motif of eight or nine highly homologous variants.

TCRdb itself ran the 5' RACE reads through MiXCR, one entry per CDR3 protein. The sample shows 150,000 to 200,000 distinct CDR3 sequences, about 17% of them seen only once. The sample taken for sequencing was blood, either unsorted or a sorted T cell fraction (not recorded which). The source is a male donor with ankylosing spondylitis or in good health (not recorded which).

In nucleotides, the CDR3 is TGTGCCAGCAGTTTCTCGGGGAGGGCTTACGAGCAGTACTTC. It is translated as CASSFSGRAYEQYF. This chain links TRBV28 with TRBJ2-7; 7 nucleotides match TRBD2. The CDR3 is 14 residues long. Germline V gene data show CDR1 as MDHEN and CDR2 as SYDVKM. V lost 3 bases to trimming and J lost 4 bases; unmatched junction nucleotides: 6.